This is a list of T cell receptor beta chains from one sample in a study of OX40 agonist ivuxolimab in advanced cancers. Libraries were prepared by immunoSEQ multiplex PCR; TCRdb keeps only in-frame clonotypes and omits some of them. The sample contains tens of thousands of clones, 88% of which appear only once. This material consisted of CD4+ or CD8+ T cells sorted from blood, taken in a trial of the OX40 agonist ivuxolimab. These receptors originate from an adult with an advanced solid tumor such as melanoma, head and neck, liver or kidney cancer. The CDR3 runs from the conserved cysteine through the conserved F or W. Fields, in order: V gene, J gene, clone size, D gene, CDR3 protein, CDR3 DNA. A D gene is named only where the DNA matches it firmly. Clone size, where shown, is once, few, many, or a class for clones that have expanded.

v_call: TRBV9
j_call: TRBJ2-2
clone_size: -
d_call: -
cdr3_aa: CASSAEQGRVVGELFF
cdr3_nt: TGTGCCAGCAGCGCCGAACAGGGTAGAGTGGTCGGGGAGCTGTTTTTT

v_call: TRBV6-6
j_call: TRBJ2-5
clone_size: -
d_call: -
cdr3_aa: CASSRGSSLVEETQYF
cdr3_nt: TGTGCCAGCAGTCGCGGTTCGTCCTTAGTAGAAGAGACCCAGTACTTC

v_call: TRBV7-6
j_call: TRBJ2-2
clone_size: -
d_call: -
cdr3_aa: CASSFRGNTGELFF
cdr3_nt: TGTGCCAGCAGCTTTAGGGGGAACACCGGGGAGCTGTTTTTT

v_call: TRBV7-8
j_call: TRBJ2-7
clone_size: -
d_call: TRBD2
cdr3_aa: CASSLGTSVSYEQYF
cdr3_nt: TGTGCCAGCAGCTTGGGGACTAGCGTCTCCTACGAGCAGTACTTC

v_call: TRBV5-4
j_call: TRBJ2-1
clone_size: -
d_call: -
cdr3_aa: CASSSLLNWDEQFF
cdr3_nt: TGTGCCAGCAGCTCCCTGCTTAATTGGGATGAGCAGTTCTTC

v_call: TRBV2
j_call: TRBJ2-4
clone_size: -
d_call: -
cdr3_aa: CASRMSLFVAKNIQYF
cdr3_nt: TGTGCCAGCAGGATGTCCTTATTTGTAGCCAAAAACATTCAGTACTTC

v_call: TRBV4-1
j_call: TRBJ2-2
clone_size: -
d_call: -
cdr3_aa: CASSLTGELFF
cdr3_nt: TGCGCCAGCAGCCTAACCGGGGAGCTGTTTTTT

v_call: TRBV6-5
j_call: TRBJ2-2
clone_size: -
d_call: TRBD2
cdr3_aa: CASDELAGTGELFF
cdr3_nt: TGTGCCAGCGACGAACTAGCGGGAACCGGGGAGCTGTTTTTT

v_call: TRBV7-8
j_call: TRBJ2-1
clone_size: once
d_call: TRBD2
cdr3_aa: CASSASLGGGGYNEQFF
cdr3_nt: TGTGCCAGCAGCGCCTCTTTAGGCGGCGGGGGGTACAATGAGCAGTTCTTC

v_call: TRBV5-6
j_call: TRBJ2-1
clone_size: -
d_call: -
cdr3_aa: CASSQTLYNEQFF
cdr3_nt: TGTGCCAGCAGCCAAACACTTTACAATGAGCAGTTCTTC

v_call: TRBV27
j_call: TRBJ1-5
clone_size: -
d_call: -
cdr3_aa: CASSPSDNWQPQHF
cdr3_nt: TGTGCCAGCAGTCCCTCTGACAACTGGCAGCCCCAGCATTTT

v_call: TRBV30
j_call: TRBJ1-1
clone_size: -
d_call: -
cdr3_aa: CAWTVPGLVEAFF
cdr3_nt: TGTGCCTGGACTGTACCGGGGTTGGTTGAAGCTTTCTTT

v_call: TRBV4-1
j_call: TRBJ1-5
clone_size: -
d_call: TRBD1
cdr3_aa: CASSRNPPGQGHQPQHF
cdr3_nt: TGCGCCAGCAGCCGAAACCCACCGGGACAGGGGCATCAGCCCCAGCATTTT

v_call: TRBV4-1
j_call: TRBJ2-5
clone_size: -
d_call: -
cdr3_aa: CASSQELTRETQYF
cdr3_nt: TGCGCCAGCAGCCAAGAGTTGACCAGAGAGACCCAGTACTTC

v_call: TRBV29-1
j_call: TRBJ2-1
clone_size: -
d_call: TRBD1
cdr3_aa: CSVEDLWTGDRNEQFF
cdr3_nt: TGCAGCGTTGAAGATCTTTGGACAGGGGATCGGAATGAGCAGTTCTTC

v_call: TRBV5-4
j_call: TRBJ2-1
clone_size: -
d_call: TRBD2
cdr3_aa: CASSFSGGGNEQFF
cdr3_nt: TGTGCCAGCAGCTTTAGCGGGGGCGGAAATGAGCAGTTCTTC